This is a list of T cell receptor beta chains from one sample in a study of shared clonotypes between healthy human individuals. Using immunoSEQ multiplex PCR, the repertoire was profiled, and TCRdb retains in-frame clones only, with some absent. The table has some 2.1 million clones, roughly 93% seen once. Sequences were obtained from naive CD8+ T cells from PBMCs. The receptors were sampled from a young man in good health. Some clones in this sample may be carry-over from other donors' samples. The CDR3 runs from the conserved cysteine through the conserved F or W. Each record gives: V gene, J gene, clone size, D gene, CDR3 DNA, CDR3 protein. The D gene is left open where the match is weak. Expanded clones are given a class, and other clones once, few, many or no size at all.

TRBV19	TRBJ2-7	NA	NA	TGTGCCAGTAGCCCTGACAGTTCCTACGAGCAGTACTTC	CASSPDSSYEQYF
TRBV28	TRBJ1-4	few	NA	TGTGCCAGCAGGGGATGGGATTTGGATGAAAAACTGTTTTTT	CASRGWDLDEKLFF
TRBV7-9	TRBJ2-4	NA	TRBD2	TGTGCCAGCAGCTCGGGACTAGCGGGGGGAATGGCCAAAAACATTCAGTACTTC	CASSSGLAGGMAKNIQYF
TRBV27	TRBJ1-5	NA	NA	TGTGCCAGCAGCTCCAGAATGAAGGATCAGCCCCAGCATTTT	CASSSRMKDQPQHF
TRBV7-9	TRBJ2-3	NA	TRBD2	TGTGCCAGCAGCCGACTAGCGGGAGCTTTTGGTACGCAGTATTTT	CASSRLAGAFGTQYF
TRBV29-1	TRBJ2-1	NA	TRBD2	TGCAGCGCTCTAGGGGGACTAGCGGGAGGGCGGGAGCAGTTCTTC	CSALGGLAGGREQFF
TRBV19	TRBJ1-1	NA	TRBD1	TGTGCCAGCAAAGGACAGGTGAACACTGAAGCTTTCTTT	CASKGQVNTEAFF
TRBV29-1	TRBJ1-1	NA	TRBD1	TGCAGCGTTGAAGACCGCCCAAGGGGGCTGAACACTGAAGCTTTCTTT	CSVEDRPRGLNTEAFF
TRBV10-3	TRBJ1-1	NA	NA	TGTGCCATCAGTCCCACCTTGGTTCCTGCAGACACTGAAGCTTTCTTT	CAISPTLVPADTEAFF
TRBV9	TRBJ1-2	NA	TRBD1	TGTGCCAGCAGCGCCTTGACAGGGTGGGCGGGCTACACCTTC	CASSALTGWAGYTF
TRBV10-2	TRBJ1-3	NA	NA	TGCGCCAGCAGTGAGTCGGGGAGCTCTGGAAACACCATATATTTT	CASSESGSSGNTIYF
TRBV4-2	TRBJ1-1	NA	NA	TGTGCCAGCAGCCTCAGATGGAGGAGGGGGAACACTGAAGCTTTCTTT	CASSLRWRRGNTEAFF
TRBV4-1	TRBJ2-7	NA	NA	TGCGCCAGCAGCCAGGTCACCGGAACCTACGAGCAGTACTTC	CASSQVTGTYEQYF
TRBV28	TRBJ1-1	NA	TRBD1	TGTGCCAGCAGTCTACAGGGGGCAGGATGGACTGAAGCTTTCTTT	CASSLQGAGWTEAFF
TRBV14	TRBJ2-1	once	TRBD2	TGTGCCAGCAGCCAAGGGGCTAGCGGCTCTTACAATGAGCAGTTCTTC	CASSQGASGSYNEQFF
TRBV2	TRBJ1-1	once	TRBD1	TGTGCCAGCAGTGAACGGACAGGGTGGGGAAGCACTGAAGCTTTCTTT	CASSERTGWGSTEAFF
TRBV11-1	TRBJ2-1	NA	TRBD2	TGTGCCAGCAGCTCGGGACTAGCGCCGTACAATGAGCAGTTCTTC	CASSSGLAPYNEQFF
TRBV5-6	TRBJ1-4	NA	NA	TGTGCCAGCAACCGTGCGAGGGATGAAAAACTGTTTTTT	CASNRARDEKLFF
TRBV9	TRBJ2-5	NA	NA	TGTGCCAGCAGCGTAGACCGACCAGAGCAAGGGGGCCAAGAGACCCAGTACTTC	CASSVDRPEQGGQETQYF
TRBV19	TRBJ1-1	once	TRBD1	TGTGCCAGTAGTACGGAGGGGGCTTCTGAAGCTTTCTTT	CASSTEGASEAFF
TRBV7-2	TRBJ1-5	NA	TRBD1	TGTGCCAGCAGCGAACTGGGACAGGGGGCTCATCAGCCCCAGCATTTT	CASSELGQGAHQPQHF
TRBV27	TRBJ2-2	NA	NA	TGTGCCAGCAGTTCTTTGCTCGCGAACACCGGGGAGCTGTTTTTT	CASSSLLANTGELFF
TRBV9	TRBJ2-5	NA	NA	TGTGCCAGCTCGACCGGAGGGGGGGAAGAGACCCAGTACTTC	CASSTGGGEETQYF
TRBV15	TRBJ1-2	NA	TRBD1	TGTGCCACCAGCAGACGGGGGACAGGGAGTAATGGCTACACCTTC	CATSRRGTGSNGYTF
TRBV27	TRBJ2-1	NA	TRBD2	TGTGCCAGCAGGCGAGGGCTAGCGGGGGACAATGAGCAGTTCTTC	CASRRGLAGDNEQFF
TRBV28	TRBJ2-7	NA	NA	TGTGCCAGCAGTTTAGTAGGCGGGGCGGGGGAGCAGTACTTC	CASSLVGGAGEQYF
TRBV29-1	TRBJ2-2	NA	NA	TGCAGTGCCCCGCGGGCCGGGGAGCTGTTTTTT	CSAPRAGELFF
TRBV4-3	TRBJ2-5	once	TRBD1	TGCGCCAGCAGCCAATTCCCCAGGGGGACAGACGCAAAGACCCAGTACTTC	CASSQFPRGTDAKTQYF
TRBV4-2	TRBJ2-7	NA	TRBD1	TGTGCCAGCAGCCAGACAGCCGGGACAGGGGGTCACGAGCAGTACTTC	CASSQTAGTGGHEQYF
TRBV28	TRBJ2-7	NA	TRBD1	TGTGCCAGCGCCCCGGACAGGGACAATCTAGGTTACGAGCAGTACTTC	CASAPDRDNLGYEQYF
TRBV28	TRBJ1-3	NA	NA	TGTGCCAGCAGTTTGTACGAGGGGGCTGGAAACACCATATATTTT	CASSLYEGAGNTIYF
TRBV18	TRBJ2-1	NA	NA	TGTGCCAGCTCAGAGACAAGGCCCGAGCAGTTCTTC	CASSETRPEQFF
TRBV10-3	TRBJ2-3	few	NA	TGTGCCATCGGTAGCACAGATACGCAGTATTTT	CAIGSTDTQYF
TRBV19	TRBJ2-3	NA	NA	TGTGCCAGTAGTATGGGGCCGGGGGGCCTCACAGATACGCAGTATTTT	CASSMGPGGLTDTQYF
TRBV9	TRBJ2-3	NA	NA	TGTGCCAGCAGCGTAGGGGGACCAAATCCCCGCACAGATACGCAGTATTTT	CASSVGGPNPRTDTQYF
TRBV5-4	TRBJ1-1	NA	TRBD1	TGTGCCAGCAGCCCGGGACAGGGGAACACTGAAGCTTTCTTT	CASSPGQGNTEAFF
TRBV7-8	TRBJ2-6	NA	NA	TGTGCCAGCAGCTTAGGCAGGGCTGGGGCCAACGTCCTGACTTTC	CASSLGRAGANVLTF
TRBV9	TRBJ2-1	NA	TRBD1	TGTGCCAGCAGCGAGGGGGCGCGGTACAATGAGCAGTTCTTC	CASSEGARYNEQFF
TRBV4-2	TRBJ2-1	NA	TRBD2	TGTGCCAGCAGCCAAGATAGGACCCTAGCGGGAGAGCAGTTCTTC	CASSQDRTLAGEQFF